This T cell receptor (beta chain) was captured by sequencing in a study of PD-1 blockade in classical Hodgkin lymphoma. Study context: Patients got intravenous nivolumab 3 mg/kg every 2 weeks. Whole-study findings and limits: Baseline diversity resembling that of newly diagnosed patients was seen in complete responders. Reports described newly diagnosed patients as having lower baseline TCR diversity than healthy donors. With CD4+ cells, TCR diversity rose significantly by C4D1, but not with CD8+ cells.

Assay: immunoSEQ multiplex PCR; the TCRdb copy retains only in-frame clones and omits some. The table lists approximately 46,000 clones, approximately 73% of them singletons. All patients relapsed after autologous stem cell transplantation, and brentuximab vedotin exposure varied. The CDR3 is 15 residues long. Trimming took 5 bases from V and 5 from J, leaving 18 bases between them. Germline V lookup: CDR1 SEHNR, CDR2 FQNEAQ (reference sequence). This clone has only one observation. Its cognate antigen is unknown. The specimen comprised peripheral blood mononuclear cells (PBMCs), sampled at baseline. This rearrangement joins TRBV7-9 to TRBJ1-2; D remains unclear. This receptor was obtained from a human donor with classical Hodgkin lymphoma. The CDR3 sequence is CASSPLTTSAYGYTF. CDR3 DNA sequence: TGTGCCAGCAGCCCCTTAACGACATCCGCTTATGGCTACACCTTC.